The present entry profiles one T cell receptor beta chain with its context. Between the trimmed V and J ends, which lost 0 bases and 6 bases, there was a span of 11 bases. This CDR3 region has 14 residues. Germline V gene data show CDR1 as SGHRS and CDR2 as YFSETQ. The data originate from a study of shared clonotypes between healthy human individuals. Study in general: Per donor, CD8 memory used one plate, CD8 naive used two, CD4 memory used three and CD4 naive used three.

The assay was carried out at the deep level. The sorted-subset replicate PCRs were given approximately 190 ng DNA, which is approximately 30,000 T cell genomes. Measured with immunoSEQ multiplex PCR; TCRdb has only the in-frame clones, and not every one. The data show about 2.3 million clones, approximately 90% seen once. The chain combines TRBV5-1 with TRBJ2-3, with D hard to call. The receptor was isolated from a man between 18 and 35 years old in good health. Some clones in this sample may be carry-over from other donors' samples. Sequencing input: naive CD4+ T cells from PBMCs. Stated subset: CD45RA+ positively selected. The CDR3 spells CASSLGHSGDTQYF. CDR3 sequence (DNA): TGCGCCAGCAGCTTGGGGCATTCTGGGGATACGCAGTATTTT.